This is a list of T cell receptor beta chains from one sample in a study of CD4 T cells in relation to SARS-CoV-2 and coronaviruses. These receptors have no known antigen. Repertoires were generated with immunoSEQ multiplex PCR, while TCRdb's copy carries only in-frame clones and drops some. This sample has just over 35,000 clones, with more than 65% found just once. The specimen sequenced was memory CD4+ T cells from PBMCs, cultured in vitro. These receptors were taken from an adult with COVID-19. Each CDR3 is given with its conserved first and last residue. Each record gives: CDR3 protein, CDR3 DNA, V gene, J gene, clone size, D gene. D genes are given only for firm matches. Rows give clone size only sometimes, using once, few, many, or a class for an expanded clone.

CASSLGQLEQYF	TGTGCCAGCAGCTTAGGACAACTCGAGCAGTACTTC	TRBV7-2	TRBJ2-7	.	.
CASSLSNYEQYF	TGTGCCAGCAGTTTATCCAATTACGAGCAGTACTTC	TRBV28	TRBJ2-7	.	.
CASKEAGNNSPLHF	TGTGCCAGTAAGGAGGCAGGCAATAATTCACCCCTCCACTTT	TRBV19	TRBJ1-6	.	.
CACRGNTEAFF	TGTGCCTGCCGGGGTAACACTGAAGCTTTCTTT	TRBV30	TRBJ1-1	.	.
CASSHENRAVAFF	TGTGCCAGCAGCCATGAAAACAGGGCGGTGGCTTTCTTT	TRBV3-1/TRBV3-2	TRBJ1-1	.	.
CASSSRGRHSYEQYF	TGTGCCAGCAGTTCTCGCGGGAGGCACTCCTACGAGCAGTACTTC	TRBV27	TRBJ2-7	.	TRBD2
CASSSIQGLETQYF	TGTGCCAGCAGCTCGATTCAAGGATTGGAGACCCAGTACTTC	TRBV7-9	TRBJ2-5	.	.
CASSLGQVGQPQHF	TGCGCCAGCAGCTTGGGGCAGGTCGGGCAGCCCCAGCATTTT	TRBV5-1	TRBJ1-5	few	.
CASSLAQVAGGYNEQFF	TGTGCCAGCAGCTTGGCCCAGGTAGCGGGAGGTTACAATGAGCAGTTCTTC	TRBV5-4	TRBJ2-1	.	TRBD2
CASSMDWVQPQHF	TGTGCCAGTAGTATGGATTGGGTTCAGCCCCAGCATTTT	TRBV19	TRBJ1-5	.	.
CASSLLAGGKGTDTQYF	TGCGCCAGCAGCTTACTAGCGGGAGGAAAGGGCACAGATACGCAGTATTTT	TRBV5-1	TRBJ2-3	.	TRBD2
CASTPGTGASPLHF	TGCGCCAGCACCCCCGGGACAGGGGCTTCACCCCTCCACTTT	TRBV5-1	TRBJ1-6	.	TRBD1
CASSNSGDREQYF	TGTGCCAGCAGTAACTCGGGAGACAGGGAGCAGTACTTC	TRBV5-4	TRBJ2-7	once	.
CASSYPGLRSFF	TGTGCCAGCAGTTATCCAGGGCTACGATCGTTCTTC	TRBV6-2/TRBV6-3	TRBJ2-1	.	.
CAWSAYRADTIYF	TGTGCCTGGAGTGCCTACAGGGCCGACACCATATATTTT	TRBV30	TRBJ1-3	once	.
CASSIQGRGDYGYTF	TGTGCCAGTAGTATACAGGGAAGAGGTGACTATGGCTACACCTTC	TRBV19	TRBJ1-2	.	.
CASSFFQGARDSPLHF	TGTGCCAGCAGTTTCTTCCAGGGGGCCCGAGATTCACCCCTCCACTTT	TRBV28	TRBJ1-6	.	TRBD1
CASSFSRGSYEQYF	TGTGCCAGCAGTTTTTCGCGGGGCTCCTACGAGCAGTACTTC	TRBV28	TRBJ2-7	once	.
CASSLGQPASISNQPQHF	TGTGCCAGCAGCTTAGGGCAGCCAGCGTCGATTAGCAATCAGCCCCAGCATTTT	TRBV7-2	TRBJ1-5	.	.
CASSASGNTIYF	TGTGCCAGCAGCGCCTCTGGAAACACCATATATTTT	TRBV5-4	TRBJ1-3	few	.
CASSRLPYTGELFF	TGTGCCAGCAGCAGACTCCCGTACACCGGGGAGCTGTTTTTT	TRBV7-2	TRBJ2-2	.	.
CASSEGRGGETQYF	TGTGCCAGCAGTGAAGGCCGGGGAGGAGAGACCCAGTACTTC	TRBV6-1	TRBJ2-5	.	.
CASRFSHLGEQYF	TGTGCCAGCCGTTTCAGTCATTTAGGCGAGCAGTACTTC	TRBV2	TRBJ2-7	once	.
CASSVVVGTEAFF	TGTGCCAGCAGCGTAGTCGTCGGCACTGAAGCTTTCTTT	TRBV9	TRBJ1-1	few	.
CASTLVGAGGPYTQYF	TGTGCCAGCACCCTCGTGGGAGCGGGAGGGCCGTATACGCAGTATTTT	TRBV6-6	TRBJ2-3	.	TRBD2
CASSYRPGANVLTF	TGTGCCAGCAGTTACAGACCGGGGGCCAACGTCCTGACTTTC	TRBV6-5	TRBJ2-6	.	.
CASSSSWGGTEAFF	TGTGCCAGCAGCTCAAGCTGGGGCGGCACTGAAGCTTTCTTT	TRBV6-5	TRBJ1-1	.	.
CASSVQGQGGSGELFF	TGTGCCAGCAGCGTCCAAGGACAGGGTGGGTCCGGGGAGCTGTTTTTT	TRBV9	TRBJ2-2	few	TRBD1
CASIREGVTGANVLTF	TGTGCCAGCATCAGGGAGGGAGTGACTGGGGCCAACGTCCTGACTTTC	TRBV5-5	TRBJ2-6	once	TRBD2
CAISESGGSGNTIYF	TGTGCCATCAGTGAGTCAGGAGGGAGTGGAAACACCATATATTTT	TRBV10-3	TRBJ1-3	few	.
CASSTGPMNTEAFF	TGCGCCAGCAGCACCGGACCGATGAACACTGAAGCTTTCTTT	TRBV5-1	TRBJ1-1	.	.
CASSLVVSGYEQYF	TGCGCCAGCAGCTTGGTGGTTAGCGGATACGAGCAGTACTTC	TRBV5-1	TRBJ2-7	.	.
CASSQDQGFYGYTF	TGCGCCAGCAGCCAAGATCAGGGATTCTATGGCTACACCTTC	TRBV4-3	TRBJ1-2	.	.
CASSPGDTEAFF	TGTGCCAGCAGTCCAGGGGACACTGAAGCTTTCTTT	TRBV28	TRBJ1-1	.	.
CASSPPGTGGDEQYF	TGTGCCAGCTCACCCCCCGGGACAGGGGGCGACGAGCAGTACTTC	TRBV18	TRBJ2-7	.	TRBD1
CASSVGGNTEAFF	TGTGCCAGCAGTGTTGGCGGGAACACTGAAGCTTTCTTT	TRBV2	TRBJ1-1	few	.
CASSPSGIGGRETQYF	TGTGCCAGCAGCCCCTCGGGGATCGGGGGTCGAGAGACCCAGTACTTC	TRBV7-8	TRBJ2-5	few	.
CASSLVSLRDRAYGYTF	TGTGCCAGCAGCTTAGTTTCCCTCCGGGACAGGGCCTATGGCTACACCTTC	TRBV11-2	TRBJ1-2	.	TRBD1
CASHRTSGKLKETQYF	TGTGCCAGCCACCGGACTAGCGGGAAGTTAAAAGAGACCCAGTACTTC	TRBV11-1	TRBJ2-5	.	TRBD2
CASSFAGTGGYEQYF	TGTGCCAGCAGCTTCGCCGGGACAGGGGGTTACGAGCAGTACTTC	TRBV7-2	TRBJ2-7	.	TRBD1
CASSPRGNYEQYF	TGTGCCAGCAGCCCCAGAGGAAACTACGAGCAGTACTTC	TRBV5-4	TRBJ2-7	.	.
CASGSLAGVSNEQFF	TGTGCCAGCGGGTCACTAGCGGGAGTGTCGAATGAGCAGTTCTTC	TRBV6-5	TRBJ2-1	.	TRBD2
CASSIEYNEQFF	TGTGCCAGTAGTATAGAGTACAATGAGCAGTTCTTC	TRBV19	TRBJ2-1	.	.
CASSPGSNTGELFF	TGTGCCAGCAGTCCGGGTTCGAACACCGGGGAGCTGTTTTTT	TRBV6-6	TRBJ2-2	once	.
CASSFLVSGLKDNEQFF	TGTGCCAGCAGTTTTCTCGTATCGGGACTAAAAGACAATGAGCAGTTCTTC	TRBV27	TRBJ2-1	once	TRBD2
CASSLRSDNSPLHF	TGTGCCAGCAGCCTACGGTCCGACAATTCACCCCTCCACTTT	TRBV3-1/TRBV3-2	TRBJ1-6	.	.
CASRRSADSYEQYF	TGTGCCAGCAGGCGGTCGGCTGACTCCTACGAGCAGTACTTC	TRBV6-5	TRBJ2-7	.	.
CASSPQGIGYTF	TGTGCCAGCAGTCCTCAGGGGATAGGCTACACCTTC	TRBV9	TRBJ1-2	.	.
CASSQGLINQPQHF	TGTGCCAGCAGCCAAGGGCTCATCAATCAGCCCCAGCATTTT	TRBV3-1/TRBV3-2	TRBJ1-5	.	.
CAISDNRTYEQYF	TGTGCCATCAGTGACAACAGAACCTACGAGCAGTACTTC	TRBV10-3	TRBJ2-7	.	.
CASSARQALDTEAFF	TGTGCCAGCAGCGCCCGACAGGCATTGGACACTGAAGCTTTCTTT	TRBV9	TRBJ1-1	few	.
CASSPAGLAGGKSDTQYF	TGTGCCAGCTCACCAGCAGGACTAGCGGGAGGTAAATCAGATACGCAGTATTTT	TRBV18	TRBJ2-3	once	TRBD2
CASSGDLNTEAFF	TGTGCCAGCAGTGGGGACCTGAACACTGAAGCTTTCTTT	TRBV2	TRBJ1-1	.	.
CASSPPSGRFTEAFF	TGTGCCAGCAGTCCACCTTCGGGCAGGTTCACTGAAGCTTTCTTT	TRBV6-2/TRBV6-3	TRBJ1-1	.	.